This T cell receptor (beta chain) was documented in a study of T cell repertoires in ileal Crohn's disease. Study-wide context: M6 samples are neoterminal ileum biopsies from postoperative colonoscopy. Study-wide results and limits: The median delay to postoperative endoscopy was around 7.1 months.

Worth noting for this clone: The antigen remains unidentified.

Repertoires were generated with immunoSEQ multiplex PCR, while TCRdb's copy carries only in-frame clones and drops some. The table includes some 4,000 clones, about 70% detected once. This CDR3 comprises 14 residues. The germline V gene encodes CDR1 MNHEY and CDR2 SVGAGI. V dropped 7 bases and J dropped 4; count of bases not matched to a gene: 4. Time point indicated: neoterminal ileum biopsy at postoperative endoscopy, about 6 months after surgery. The sample consisted of ileal tissue. The receptor's source is an adult with Crohn's disease. The chain couples TRBV6-5 to TRBJ2-1; 10 bases agree with TRBD2. The CDR3 protein is CASTERGGYNEQFF. As DNA, the CDR3 is TGTGCCAGCACCGAGCGGGGGGGTTACAATGAGCAGTTCTTC.